One and the same sample provided the 7 T cell receptor beta chains below, sequenced in a study of early T cells in non-severe SARS-CoV-2 infection (dated by TCRdb to 2020 to 2022). Libraries were built with 5' RACE. The instrument given in TCRdb is NextSeq 500. TCRdb reprocessed the public reads (quality trimming at Q25 with fastp, clone calling with MiXCR) and kept in-frame beta chains. CDR3 protein duplicates are merged, each entry listing the most common genes and DNA. Across this sample there are tens of thousands of distinct CDR3 sequences, with roughly a tenth seen only once. The ten most abundant clones make up 8.6% of the sample. Sequencing was carried out using whole blood. The receptors here all came from an adult who was a healthcare worker with PCR-confirmed SARS-CoV-2 infection or an uninfected control (not recorded which).

This clonotype was seen repeatedly, ten times or more. The rearrangement uses TRBV2 and TRBJ2-1, with TRBD1 as a possible D gene (5 bases). Per the germline V gene, CDR1 is SNHLY and CDR2 is FYNNEI. Trimming took 7 bases from V and 7 from J, leaving 17 bases between them. The CDR3 runs 14 residues. The CDR3 DNA reads TGTGCCAGCAAAGGGGAAGGGCAGAGGAATGAGCAGTTCTTC. Translated: CASKGEGQRNEQFF.

This clonotype turned up a few times. In DNA, the CDR3 is TGCAGTGCTAGAGACCAAGGCGGGGCTAACTATGGCTACACCTTC. Its translation: CSARDQGGANYGYTF. V usage is TRBV20-1 and J usage is TRBJ1-2, with D unresolved. CDR1 and CDR2 (germline): DFQATT, SNEGSKA (reference sequence). The CDR3 spans 15 residues. V was clipped by 0 bases and J by 0 bases, with 11 bases between them.

The chain carries TRBV20-1 and TRBJ2-3; 10 bases align to TRBD2. The junction had 10 bases not matched to a gene; V was cut back by 1 base and J by 0 bases. The CDR3 totals 18 residues. Germline values: CDR1 DFQATT, CDR2 SNEGSKA (reference sequence). CDR3 nucleotides: TGCAGTGCTAGAGGCCCTAGCGGGAGTCGGAAAAGCACAGATACGCAGTATTTT. It specifies CSARGPSGSRKSTDTQYF.

CDR3 loop: CASSDDKNTEAFF. The DNA of the CDR3 is TGTGCCAGCAGCGATGACAAGAACACTGAAGCTTTCTTT. This chain connects TRBV2 to TRBJ1-1; D is unresolved. The V and J ends lost 6 bases and 1 base respectively, with 9 bases between them. Germline V gene sequence: CDR1 SNHLY, CDR2 FYNNEI. The CDR3 contains 13 residues.

This clonotype occurred a few times. V usage is TRBV19 and J usage is TRBJ1-2; D call uncertain. Deletions cut 4 bases from V and 6 bases from J, with 21 bases between. Per the germline V gene, CDR1 is LNHDA and CDR2 is SQIVND (reference sequence). CDR3 length: 16 amino acids. CDR3 sequence reads: CASSTPGEASTHGYTF. DNA of the CDR3: TGTGCCAGTAGTACCCCCGGGGAGGCCAGTACGCATGGCTACACCTTC.

The chain employs TRBV6-1 and TRBJ2-4; 7 bases agree with TRBD2. CDR1 and CDR2 (germline): MNHNS, SASEGT. V lost 1 base, J lost 4 bases, and 13 bases stayed unmatched. This CDR3 spans 18 amino acids. This CDR3 is CASSEVASSGGGKNIQYF. For the CDR3, the DNA is TGTGCCAGCAGTGAAGTAGCGTCTAGCGGAGGAGGGAAAAACATTCAGTACTTC.

This clonotype was recorded at least ten times. The chain combines TRBV20-1 with TRBJ2-7; 7 positions match TRBD2. Trimming took 6 bases from V and 3 from J; bases not matched to a gene: 14. The CDR3 has 15 amino acids. CDR1 and CDR2 (germline): DFQATT, SNEGSKA (reference sequence). DNA for the CDR3: TGCAGTGCCAATACAGGCGGGGGATCGGACTACGAGCAGTACTTC. Protein product: CSANTGGGSDYEQYF.